These 30 T cell receptor beta chains were sequenced from one sample in a study of metastatic and nonmetastatic thyroid tumors. Via MiXCR, TCRdb re-called the PCR reads. The data hold about 30,000 clones, with around 20% observed a single time. The entire patient cohort was treatment-naive prior to thyroid surgery. The material sequenced was blood. The receptors originated from a female donor with papillary thyroid cancer or a benign thyroid nodule (not recorded which). Some clones in this sample may be carry-over from other donors' samples.

This clone has a count of ten or more. This chain uses TRBV9 with TRBJ2-7; D might be TRBD2 (5 bases). The CDR3 spans 15 residues. The germline CDR1 and CDR2 sequences are SGDLS and YYNGEE. Between the trimmed V and J ends, which lost 4 bases and 3 bases, there was a span of 17 bases. The CDR3 loop is CASSPGLDGGYEQYF. CDR3 nucleotides: TGTGCCAGCAGCCCCGGACTGGACGGTGGCTACGAGCAGTACTTC. The variable domain in full, with the rest retrieved from reference TRBV9 and TRBJ2-7, is DSGVTQTPKHLITATGQRVTLRCSPRSGDLSVYWYQQSLDQGLQFLIQYYNGEERAKGNILERFSAQQFPDLHSELNLSSLELGDSALYFCASSPGLDGGYEQYFGPGTRLTVT.

V is TRBV18 and J is TRBJ2-3; D remains ambiguous. The CDR3 runs to 13 residues. Germline assignment: CDR1 KGHSH and CDR2 LQKENI. V lost 3 bases, J lost 4 bases, and 8 bases lay in between. CDR3 region: CASSPSMSDTQYF. The DNA of the CDR3 is TGTGCCAGCTCACCGTCAATGTCAGATACGCAGTATTTT.

This clone has more than one count but fewer than ten. This may be a read error, as it is one base from a much larger clone. The chain is built from TRBV6-2 or TRBV6-3 and TRBJ1-1, with D perhaps TRBD1 (6 bases). CDR1 is MNHEY and CDR2 is SVGEGT in the germline V gene. This CDR3 has 13 amino acids. V lost 7 bases, J lost 5 bases, and 14 bases lay in between. CDR3 DNA: TGTGCCAGCAATTTTCAGGGGTCGACTGAAGCTTTCTTT. This codes for CASNFQGSTEAFF.

In the case of this clone: A much larger clone is a single base away; this may be a read error. This chain joins TRBV7-9 and TRBJ1-1; D is undetermined. Germline-derived CDR1 and CDR2 are SEHNR and FQNEAQ (reference sequence). The length of the CDR3 is 14 residues. CDR3 protein: CAGSHRTMDTEAFF. CDR3 DNA: TGTGCCGGCAGCCATAGAACCATGGATACTGAAGCTTTCTTT.

This clone was detected a few times. The gene calls are TRBV2 and TRBJ2-1; D is ambiguous. The CDR3 spans 13 residues. CDR1 SNHLY and CDR2 FYNNEI come from the germline V gene. V lost 0 bases, J lost 7 bases, and 7 bases lay in between. This chain's CDR3 is CASSEALLNEQFF. For the CDR3, the DNA is TGTGCCAGCAGTGAAGCCCTTTTGAATGAGCAGTTCTTC.

The chain couples TRBV19 to TRBJ2-1; TRBD2 matches 10 bases. Trimming at V came to 5 bases and at J to 7 bases, leaving 8 bases not matched to a gene. The CDR3 consists of 15 residues. The V gene's germline CDR1 is LNHDA and CDR2 SQIVND (reference sequence). As DNA, the CDR3 is TGTGCCAGTAGTTTTGTAGCGGGAGGAGGGAATGAGCAGTTCTTC. It is translated as CASSFVAGGGNEQFF.

This clone was detected ten times or more. This rearrangement joins TRBV9 to TRBJ2-7; D gene ambiguous. The CDR3 has 12 residues. V was trimmed by 0 bases and J by 6 bases, leaving 7 bases between them. Germline V gene lookup returns CDR1 SGDLS and CDR2 YYNGEE. CDR3 bases: TGTGCCAGCAGCGTAGAGGTAGGCGAGCAGTACTTC. Protein sequence: CASSVEVGEQYF.

The chain joins TRBV9 to TRBJ1-5, with D tentatively TRBD1 (6 bases). V dropped 4 bases and J dropped 1 base, with 9 bases sitting between them. This CDR3 is built from 14 residues. Germline values: CDR1 SGDLS, CDR2 YYNGEE. The CDR3 DNA reads as TGTGCCAGCAGCCCGGGACACAGCAATCAGCCCCAGCATTTT. Protein: CASSPGHSNQPQHF.

Concerning this clone itself: No DNA is shown, since the ends of the CDR3 on it are uncertain; the CDR3 is the one TCRdb lists. V gene TRBV6-2 or TRBV6-3 combines with J gene TRBJ1-5. The germline V gene encodes CDR1 MNHEY and CDR2 SVGEGT. The CDR3 has 14 amino acids, counting both end residues. The CDR3 is CASILGFADRPQHF.

The chain combines TRBV3-1 with TRBJ1-1, with 7 bases matching TRBD1. Germline lookup yields CDR1 LGHDT and CDR2 YNNKEL (reference sequence). Trimming at V came to 6 bases and at J to 4 bases, leaving 5 bases not matched to a gene. The CDR3 consists of 13 residues. In DNA, the CDR3 is TGTGCCAGCAGTCTGGACAGGATCACTGAAGCTTTCTTT. Amino acids: CASSLDRITEAFF.

The chain couples TRBV6-5 to TRBJ2-5; 8 positions agree with TRBD2. The V segment lost 7 bases and the J segment 4 bases; nucleotides outside the gene matches: 2. Germline CDR1 MNHEY, CDR2 SVGAGI. This CDR3 is 12 amino acids long. The CDR3 DNA is TGTGCCAGCAACGCGGGGGGAGAGACCCAGTACTTC. Amino acids: CASNAGGETQYF.

This clone showed up many times. As DNA, the CDR3 is TGTGCCAGCAGCCAAGGGGGCAGGGGACACGGGGGCTATGGCTACACCTTC. Amino acid sequence: CASSQGGRGHGGYGYTF. This chain uses TRBV3-1 with TRBJ1-2; perhaps TRBD1 as D (6 bases). The V end was cut by 1 base, the J end by 4 bases, with 19 bases between. CDR3 length equals 17 residues. Germline values: CDR1 LGHDT, CDR2 YNNKEL (reference sequence).

This clone was observed at least ten times. This chain links TRBV4-1 with TRBJ2-1; 8 positions match TRBD1. Losses at the gene ends were 3 bases for V and 3 bases for J; bases not matched to a gene: 7. There are 16 residues in the CDR3. The germline CDR1 and CDR2 sequences are MGHRA and YSYEKL. This chain's CDR3 is CASSQGSGQDYNEQFF. Here the CDR3 DNA reads TGCGCCAGCAGCCAGGGCTCGGGACAGGACTACAATGAGCAGTTCTTC.

This clone was picked up one time. The V call is TRBV10-3, the J call TRBJ2-6; perhaps TRBD2 as D (6 bases). The CDR3 consists of 18 residues. Trimming removed 2 bases from V and 4 bases from J, with 18 bases in between. Germline V lookup: CDR1 ENHRY, CDR2 SYGVKD. The CDR3 here is CAISENVGGAVGANVLTF. For the CDR3, the DNA is TGTGCCATCAGTGAGAATGTTGGAGGGGCGGTCGGGGCCAACGTCCTGACTTTC.

A few counts support this clone. V gene TRBV30 combines with J gene TRBJ1-5; TRBD1 is a possible D gene (5 bases). Trimming removed 2 bases from V and 9 bases from J, with 14 bases in between. Germline values: CDR1 GTSNPN, CDR2 SVGIG (reference sequence). The CDR3 contains 13 residues. This CDR3 is CAWSLREGRPQHF. As DNA, the CDR3 is TGTGCCTGGAGTCTCAGGGAGGGTCGGCCCCAGCATTTT.

This clone was picked up many times. The rearrangement links TRBV3-1 to TRBJ2-5, with 11 bases aligning to TRBD2. CDR3 size: 15 residues. J gave up 2 bases and V 1 base, and 0 bases lay outside the gene matches. Germline lookup yields CDR1 LGHDT and CDR2 YNNKEL (reference sequence). The DNA of the CDR3 is TGTGCCAGCAGCCAAGCTAGCGGGGGGCAAGAGACCCAGTACTTC. The encoded protein is CASSQASGGQETQYF.

The sample holds a few counts of this clone. The chain uses TRBV15 and TRBJ2-7; D possibly uses TRBD1 or TRBD2 (5 bases each). Germline V lookup: CDR1 LNHNV, CDR2 YYDKDF (reference sequence). The CDR3 extends over 14 amino acids. The germline V and J ends were trimmed by 0 bases and 2 bases, with 8 bases remaining between them. The CDR3: CATSRDRGPYEQYF. CDR3 bases: TGTGCCACCAGCAGAGATAGGGGACCCTACGAGCAGTACTTC.

This clone has more than one count but fewer than ten. The CDR3 ends on some other residue instead of the conserved phenylalanine or tryptophan, so this is likely a read error. Because the CDR3's place on the DNA is in doubt, the DNA is left out and the CDR3 is given as listed by TCRdb. The J gene is TRBJ2-1, the V gene TRBV15. CDR1 is LNHNV, CDR2 YYDKDF, per germline (reference sequence). The CDR3 is 13 residues long, ends included. The CDR3 protein is CATSRPGANEQVY.

This clone was counted many times. The rearrangement joins TRBV4-2 to TRBJ2-1; D may be TRBD2 (6 bases). V was pared by 7 bases and J by 0 bases, with 25 bases between. Germline V gives CDR1 LGHNA, CDR2 YNFKEQ. The CDR3 covers 19 residues. The CDR3 here is CASTHDQWLAKSSYNEQFF. As DNA, the CDR3 is TGTGCCAGCACCCACGACCAATGGCTAGCGAAGAGCTCCTACAATGAGCAGTTCTTC.

This clone has just a few counts. V gene TRBV28 combines with J gene TRBJ2-7, with no clear D. V shed 7 bases and J shed 6 bases, with 19 bases lying between them. Germline CDR1 MDHEN, CDR2 SYDVKM. The CDR3 spans 14 residues. The CDR3 coding sequence is TGTGCCAGCATTTCGACTTTCCCGGTCCTCGAGCAGTACTTC. Translation gives CASISTFPVLEQYF.

This chain joins TRBV5-6 and TRBJ1-3; 7 positions agree with TRBD1. The CDR3 loop spans 17 amino acids. The V gene's germline CDR1 is SGHDT and CDR2 YYEEEE. V trimming: 4 bases; J trimming: 8 bases; junction bases outside the gene matches: 18. The CDR3 loop reads CASSRRGQQNPGDTIYF. CDR3 in DNA: TGTGCCAGCAGCAGACGGGGACAGCAGAATCCTGGGGACACCATATATTTT.

The CDR3 region is CASSSVYQAPGNTIYF. In DNA form, the CDR3 reads TGTGCCAGCAGCTCCGTCTACCAGGCCCCTGGAAACACCATATATTTT. The chain has TRBV11-1 and TRBJ1-3; D is ambiguous. V lost 4 bases to trimming and J lost 2 bases, with 15 bases between them. Looked up from germline, CDR1 is SGHAT and CDR2 is FQDESV (reference sequence). This CDR3 spans 16 amino acids.

Only one count was recorded for this clone. The rearrangement links TRBV4-2 to TRBJ1-5; tentative D call: TRBD1 (5 bases). V was shortened by 8 bases and J by 0 bases, with 11 bases between the two germline ends. The CDR3 length is 14 residues. CDR1 is LGHNA, CDR2 YNFKEQ, per germline. CDR3 nucleotides: TGTGCCAGCGGGGGAGCTTATAGCAATCAGCCCCAGCATTTT. Translating gives CASGGAYSNQPQHF.

This clone showed up just a few times. The chain links TRBV27 to TRBJ2-3; 8 bases map to TRBD2. The germline V gene encodes CDR1 MNHEY and CDR2 SMNVEV (reference sequence). Germline trimming cut 3 bases from V and 4 bases from J; bases unmatched to any gene: 0. The CDR3 is 13 residues long. CDR3 residues: CASSLTSADTQYF. CDR3 nucleotide sequence: TGTGCCAGCAGTTTGACTAGCGCAGATACGCAGTATTTT.

The table lists this clone with many counts. V usage is TRBV27 and J usage is TRBJ2-1; TRBD2 agrees at 15 bases. This CDR3 comprises 18 residues. Germline trimming cut 5 bases from V and 5 bases from J; bases unmatched to any gene: 10. Germline CDR1 MNHEY, CDR2 SMNVEV (reference sequence). The CDR3 sequence is CASSGPGLAGGLNNEQFF. The DNA of the CDR3 is TGTGCCAGCAGTGGACCGGGACTAGCGGGGGGACTTAACAATGAGCAGTTCTTC.

This clone is labeled as medium-sized. The V call is TRBV6-2 or TRBV6-3, the J call TRBJ2-7; D remains ambiguous. Trimming stripped 0 bases from V and 3 bases from J, with 6 bases between. This CDR3 is built from 13 residues. Germline V lookup: CDR1 MNHEY, CDR2 SVGEGT. CDR3 bases: TGTGCCAGCAGTTACTCTCTCTTCTACGAGCAGTACTTC. The encoded protein is CASSYSLFYEQYF.

This clone has only a few counts. The V call is TRBV2, the J call TRBJ2-2; the D is unclear. The CDR3 covers 15 residues. The germline V gene encodes CDR1 SNHLY and CDR2 FYNNEI. V lost 2 bases to trimming and J lost 0 bases, with 7 bases between them. The CDR3 region is CASSERATNTGELFF. In DNA, the CDR3 is TGTGCCAGCAGTGAACGGGCAACGAACACCGGGGAGCTGTTTTTT.

This clone was observed a handful of times. The chain joins TRBV12-5 to TRBJ2-2; D remains ambiguous. The V and J ends lost 4 bases and 2 bases respectively, with 5 bases between them. The germline CDR1 and CDR2 sequences are LGHNT and FRNRAP. This CDR3 has 13 amino acids. The CDR3 DNA sequence: TGTGCTAGTGGTTCCTCAAACACCGGGGAGCTGTTTTTT. Translation: CASGSSNTGELFF.

Concerning this clone: A junction boundary mismatches the germline segment, possibly from a read error. This sequence joins TRBV7-7 and TRBJ2-5; weak D call: TRBD2 (5 bases). The CDR3 is made up of 14 amino acids. Germline V lookup: CDR1 SSHAT, CDR2 FNYEAQ (reference sequence). The CDR3, as DNA: TGTGCTAGCAGCTTAGGAGGTACCCAAGAGACCCAGTACTTC. Its translation is CASSLGGTQETQYF.

The rearrangement links TRBV4-2 to TRBJ1-2; tentatively, D is TRBD1 (6 bases). The CDR3 is made up of 15 amino acids. V lost 1 base, J lost 8 bases, and 17 bases lay in between. CDR1 is LGHNA, CDR2 YNFKEQ, per germline. CDR3 region: CASSQVRGQSRGYTF. CDR3 DNA sequence: TGTGCCAGCAGCCAAGTCAGGGGCCAAAGCCGGGGCTACACCTTC.